The 5 T cell receptor beta chains below were found in one sample sequenced in a study of T cells in Graves' hyperthyroidism and ophthalmopathy. Amplification yielded TCR beta CDR3 regions, with RNA transcripts as the source. During a first-round RT-PCR of the TCR CDR3, the HTBI primer set was used. Each CDR3 protein gets one entry after TCRdb re-called the multiplex PCR reads with MiXCR. The sample holds 250,000 to 300,000 distinct CDR3 sequences, 13% seen once. Sequences were obtained from blood. These receptors all stem from a woman aged 25-40 years with Graves' hyperthyroidism that later progressed to Graves' ophthalmopathy.

Comment on this clonotype: Being one base from a much bigger clone, this may be a read error. V usage is TRBV7-2 and J usage is TRBJ1-2, with D unresolved. The CDR3 loop spans 13 amino acids. Deletions cut 1 base from V and 4 bases from J, with 7 bases between. The germline V gene has CDR1 SGHTA and CDR2 FQGNSA. CDR3 coding DNA: TGTACCAGCAGCTTAGAGATAGGCTATGGCTACACCTTC. Protein product: CTSSLEIGYGYTF. The full variable domain, with the rest looked up from reference TRBV7-2 and TRBJ1-2, is GAGVSQSPSNKVTEKGKDVELRCDPISGHTALYWYRQSLGQGLEFLIYFQGNSAPDKSGLPSDRFSAERTGGSVSTLTIQRTQQEDSAVYLCTSSLEIGYGYTFGSGTRLTVV.

The table lists this clonotype with many counts. V gene TRBV19 combines with J gene TRBJ2-7, with 9 bases identical to TRBD2. Germline assignment: CDR1 LNHDA and CDR2 SQIVND (reference sequence). With V trimmed by 3 bases and J by 5 bases, 5 bases remained unmatched. This CDR3 has 14 amino acids. The CDR3 loop reads CASSMPSGNHEQYF. CDR3 nucleotides: TGTGCCAGTAGTATGCCTAGCGGGAACCACGAGCAGTACTTC.

This chain uses TRBV20-1 with TRBJ2-7; TRBD1 matches 10 bases. Germline-derived CDR1 and CDR2 are DFQATT and SNEGSKA (reference sequence). The CDR3 has 17 residues. The trim removed 3 bases at V and 5 bases at J, leaving 16 bases unmatched. CDR3 coding DNA: TGCAGTGCTAGTAGTGCCAGCGGGGGACAGGGGATCGACGAGCAGTACTTC. It specifies CSASSASGGQGIDEQYF.

This clonotype was seen at least ten times. This chain uses TRBV7-3 with TRBJ2-1, with no clear D. V was clipped by 6 bases and J by 9 bases, with 15 bases between them. This CDR3 is built from 13 residues. Germline loops: CDR1 SGHTA, CDR2 FQGTGA. DNA of the CDR3: TGTGCCAGCAGTCAGAAAATGTGGGGTGAGCAGTTCTTC. Translated: CASSQKMWGEQFF.

This clonotype has at least ten counts. In DNA, the CDR3 is TGCAGTGCCGGAAGGAGCGGGCCAATCCTCCCAGATACGCAGTATTTT. Protein: CSAGRSGPILPDTQYF. The gene calls are TRBV20-1 and TRBJ2-3; the D gene is possibly TRBD2 (6 bases). CDR3 length equals 16 residues. Deletions cut 6 bases from V and 4 bases from J, with 23 bases between. Per the germline V gene, CDR1 is DFQATT and CDR2 is SNEGSKA (reference sequence).